These 29 T cell receptor beta chains came from one sample sequenced in a study of T cells after yellow fever vaccination. TCRdb re-analysed the 5' RACE reads in MiXCR, keeping a single row per CDR3 protein. The data hold approximately 300,000 distinct CDR3 sequences, with 6.5% to 8.5% observed a single time. The sample was PBMCs, taken approximately 40 days after the first yellow fever vaccination. The receptors were sampled from a man aged 18 to 29 who received the YFV17D yellow fever vaccine.

This clonotype was seen a handful of times. The chain couples TRBV7-9 to TRBJ1-2; D remains ambiguous. CDR3 length: 13 amino acids. The V end lost 2 bases, the J end lost 5 bases, and 9 bases lay between the germline ends. CDR1 and CDR2 from the germline V gene are SEHNR and FQNEAQ (reference sequence). As DNA, the CDR3 is TGTGCCAGCAGCTTAATACAGAGTTATGGCTACACCTTC. This encodes CASSLIQSYGYTF. Looking up the rest from reference TRBV7-9 and TRBJ1-2 gives the full variable domain: DTGVSQNPRHKITKRGQNVTFRCDPISEHNRLYWYRQTLGQGPEFLTYFQNEAQLEKSRLLSDRFSAERPKGSFSTLEIQRTEQGDSAMYLCASSLIQSYGYTFGSGTRLTVV.

V and J are TRBV7-2 and TRBJ2-3; a possible D gene is TRBD2 (5 bases). V was shortened by 5 bases and J by 11 bases, with 17 bases between the two germline ends. The V gene's germline CDR1 is SGHTA and CDR2 FQGNSA. This CDR3 spans 13 amino acids. The chain's CDR3 is CASSPAEYIMQYF. Written as DNA, the CDR3 is TGTGCCAGCAGCCCAGCGGAGTATATAATGCAGTATTTT. The variable domain in full, completed from reference TRBV7-2 and TRBJ2-3, reads GAGVSQSPSNKVTEKGKDVELRCDPISGHTALYWYRQSLGQGLEFLIYFQGNSAPDKSGLPSDRFSAERTGGSVSTLTIQRTQQEDSAVYLCASSPAEYIMQYFGPGTRLTVL.

The chain uses TRBV6-5 and TRBJ2-3; 8 bases agree with TRBD2. CDR1 MNHEY and CDR2 SVGAGI come from the germline V gene. V dropped 0 bases and J dropped 1; count of bases not matched to a gene: 3. The CDR3 is 16 residues long. CDR3 in amino acids: CASSYSLLAGTDTQYF. The CDR3 nucleotides read TGTGCCAGCAGTTACTCCCTACTAGCGGGCACAGATACGCAGTATTTT.

In its sample, this clonotype was seen many times. The rearrangement uses TRBV5-6 and TRBJ2-5; D is possibly TRBD2 (6 bases). This CDR3 spans 15 amino acids. The V end was cut by 0 bases, the J end by 4 bases, with 13 bases between. Germline CDR1 and CDR2: SGHDT and YYEEEE. The CDR3 DNA sequence: TGTGCCAGCAGCTTGGGGCTTTGGAGGGGAGAGACCCAGTACTTC. As protein: CASSLGLWRGETQYF. The complete variable domain, with remaining parts taken from reference TRBV5-6 and TRBJ2-5, reads DAGVTQSPTHLIKTRGQQVTLRCSPKSGHDTVSWYQQALGQGPQFIFQYYEEEERQRGNFPDRFSGHQFPNYSSELNVNALLLGDSALYLCASSLGLWRGETQYFGPGTRLLVL.

The chain joins TRBV6-1 to TRBJ2-3; 8 bases are a match to TRBD1. Trimming removed 6 bases from V and 0 bases from J; junction bases left unmatched: 11. The CDR3 runs 17 residues. CDR1 and CDR2 (germline): MNHNS, SASEGT. The CDR3 loop is CASSLTGAGPSTDTQYF. The CDR3 nucleotides are TGTGCCAGCAGCCTGACAGGGGCCGGACCTAGCACAGATACGCAGTATTTT.

The genes are TRBV6-2 or TRBV6-3 and TRBJ1-3, with D maybe TRBD1 (5 bases). Between the trimmed V and J ends, which lost 2 bases and 1 base, there was a span of 27 bases. This CDR3 has 21 residues. Germline CDR1 reads MNHEY; CDR2 reads SVGEGT. The CDR3 DNA reads as TGTGCCAGCAGTTACCCGAACCCGCAGGGCGCCCACCATTCATCTGGAAACACCATATATTTT. Protein sequence: CASSYPNPQGAHHSSGNTIYF.

This clonotype has ten or more counts. The CDR3, as DNA: TGCGCCAGCAGCTTGGCGGACACCTCCTCGGGGGAGACCCAGTACTTC. It encodes CASSLADTSSGETQYF. This chain joins TRBV5-1 and TRBJ2-5; tentatively, D is TRBD1 or TRBD2 (5 bases each). The germline V gene has CDR1 SGHRS and CDR2 YFSETQ. The CDR3 extends over 16 amino acids. V dropped 0 bases and J dropped 5 bases, with 17 bases sitting between them.

This clonotype turned up a few times. The rearrangement uses TRBV5-1 and TRBJ1-1, with TRBD1 matching 8 bases. Germline CDR1 and CDR2: SGHRS and YFSETQ. The CDR3 has 16 amino acids. V shed 0 bases, J shed 3 bases, and the junction held 7 bases outside the gene matches. CDR3 DNA: TGCGCCAGCAGCTTGGAACCCTACAGGGGGGACACTGAAGCTTTCTTT. Protein sequence: CASSLEPYRGDTEAFF.

The sample holds a few counts of this clonotype. The rearrangement joins TRBV12-3 or TRBV12-4 to TRBJ2-2; 12 bases are a match to TRBD1. The CDR3 runs to 17 residues. V shed 4 bases and J 0 bases; nucleotides not matched to a gene: 3. The CDR3 nucleotides are TGTGCCAGCAGTTGGGGACAGGGGGCCCCGAACACCGGGGAGCTGTTTTTT. Translation gives CASSWGQGAPNTGELFF.

In its sample, this clonotype was seen many times. V gene TRBV10-3 combines with J gene TRBJ1-6; 8 bases line up with TRBD1. Germline V gene lookup returns CDR1 ENHRY and CDR2 SYGVKD. V lost 4 bases, J lost 5 bases, and 4 bases stayed unmatched. The CDR3 has 15 amino acids. The chain's CDR3 is CAISVQGDNNSPLHF. In DNA form, the CDR3 reads TGTGCCATCAGTGTACAGGGGGATAATAATTCACCCCTCCACTTT.

This rearrangement joins TRBV7-2 to TRBJ2-1, with 7 bases identical to TRBD2. After removal of 6 bases from V and 2 bases from J, the junction contained 10 bases not matched to a gene. Germline CDR1 and CDR2: SGHTA and FQGNSA. The CDR3 covers 16 residues. The CDR3 DNA reads as TGTGCCAGCAGAGGGAGGGAGGGGCGGACCTACAATGAGCAGTTCTTC. Encoded protein: CASRGREGRTYNEQFF.

A few counts support this clonotype. V is TRBV5-6 and J is TRBJ2-4, with D uncertain. This CDR3 is 14 amino acids long. V gave up 6 bases and J gave up 9 bases, with 19 bases separating them. Germline CDR1 and CDR2: SGHDT and YYEEEE. The CDR3 loop is CASTRRLFEFIQYF. The DNA for the CDR3 is TGTGCCAGCACCAGACGCCTTTTTGAGTTCATTCAGTACTTC.

This clonotype appeared many times. This chain uses TRBV12-3 or TRBV12-4 with TRBJ2-1; 10 bases match TRBD2. The J segment lost 7 bases and the V segment lost 3 bases, leaving 6 bases of the junction unmatched. The CDR3 is made up of 15 amino acids. The CDR3 protein is CASSLSSGGRNEQFF. The CDR3 bases are TGTGCCAGCAGTTTGTCTAGCGGGGGCCGAAATGAGCAGTTCTTC.

The rearrangement joins TRBV7-6 to TRBJ2-5; perhaps D is TRBD1 or TRBD2 (5 bases each). The CDR3 totals 14 residues. V lost 5 bases to trimming and J lost 5 bases, with 15 bases between them. The V gene's germline CDR1 is SGHVS and CDR2 FNYEAQ. In DNA form, the CDR3 reads TGTGCCAGCAGCCGAGGGGCGGTCCGGGAGACCCAGTACTTC. Encoded protein: CASSRGAVRETQYF.

The rearrangement links TRBV28 to TRBJ2-1, with a possible D match to TRBD2 (7 bases). Germline V gene data show CDR1 as MDHEN and CDR2 as SYDVKM. The ends were cut back, 5 bases at V and 10 bases at J, with 21 bases in the middle. The CDR3 loop spans 15 amino acids. CDR3 in DNA: TGTGCCAGCAGTGCTCTGGGGGGGCCGGGTCGAGAGCAGTTCTTC. Protein product: CASSALGGPGREQFF.

The CDR3 loop is CASKVWGQDTGELFF. Here the CDR3 DNA reads TGCGCCAGCAAAGTTTGGGGGCAGGACACCGGGGAGCTGTTTTTT. This chain joins TRBV5-1 and TRBJ2-2, with D perhaps matching TRBD1 (6 bases). This CDR3 spans 15 amino acids. The germline V and J ends were trimmed by 6 bases and 3 bases, with 15 bases remaining between them. Germline V CDR1 and CDR2: SGHRS, YFSETQ.

The chain couples TRBV12-3 or TRBV12-4 to TRBJ1-6; 7 nucleotides agree with TRBD1. The CDR3 has 14 residues. The V segment lost 6 bases and the J segment 7 bases; nucleotides outside the gene matches: 6. CDR3 nucleotides: TGTGCCAGCAGACACACAGGGGTCAATTCACCCCTCCACTTT. Its protein is CASRHTGVNSPLHF.

The chain couples TRBV19 to TRBJ2-1; D gene uncertain. Germline CDR1 reads LNHDA; CDR2 reads SQIVND (reference sequence). There are 12 residues in the CDR3. V dropped 0 bases and J dropped 8 bases, with 5 bases sitting between them. CDR3 region: CASSIEGDEQFF. DNA of the CDR3: TGTGCCAGTAGTATAGAGGGCGATGAGCAGTTCTTC.

The genes are TRBV24-1 and TRBJ2-6; weak D call: TRBD1 (6 bases). The V end lost 5 bases, the J end lost 1 base, and 11 bases lay between the germline ends. Germline values: CDR1 KGHDR, CDR2 SFDVKD. CDR3 length equals 16 residues. CDR3 coding DNA: TGTGCCACCAGTGGCACAACAGGGTCTGGGGCCAACGTCCTGACTTTC. As protein: CATSGTTGSGANVLTF.

This clonotype occurred many times. The chain links TRBV12-3 or TRBV12-4 to TRBJ2-7; possibly TRBD2 for D (6 bases). This CDR3 is built from 16 residues. Trimming left V 5 bases short and J 2 bases short, with 19 bases between. For the CDR3, the DNA is TGTGCCAGCAGTCCGCAAACAGCGGGTCCCCCCTACGAGCAGTACTTC. It is translated as CASSPQTAGPPYEQYF.

The V gene is TRBV5-1, the J gene TRBJ2-5, with 8 bases fitting TRBD2. This CDR3 is built from 16 residues. V shed 0 bases, J shed 2 bases, and the junction held 6 bases outside the gene matches. Germline V lookup: CDR1 SGHRS, CDR2 YFSETQ. The CDR3 DNA sequence: TGCGCCAGCAGCTTGGTCGGGGGGGACAATCAAGAGACCCAGTACTTC. It codes for CASSLVGGDNQETQYF.

J is TRBJ2-1 and V is TRBV29-1, with 12 bases lining up with TRBD2. Trimming removed 7 bases from V and 5 bases from J; junction bases left unmatched: 6. This CDR3 contains 14 residues. Germline-derived CDR1 and CDR2 are SQVTM and ANQGSEA. The CDR3 here is CSGRTSGAHNEQFF. DNA of the CDR3: TGCAGCGGCCGGACTAGCGGGGCCCACAATGAGCAGTTCTTC.

This clonotype showed up many times. This chain connects TRBV7-9 to TRBJ2-2; unclear D gene. This CDR3 region has 16 residues. Looked up from germline, CDR1 is SEHNR and CDR2 is FQNEAQ (reference sequence). The V end was cut by 2 bases, the J end by 1 base, with 11 bases between. The CDR3 reads CASSLYTTENTGELFF. The CDR3 DNA follows: TGTGCCAGCAGCTTATATACTACAGAGAACACCGGGGAGCTGTTTTTT. Drawing the rest from reference TRBV7-9 and TRBJ2-2, the complete variable domain is DTGVSQNPRHKITKRGQNVTFRCDPISEHNRLYWYRQTLGQGPEFLTYFQNEAQLEKSRLLSDRFSAERPKGSFSTLEIQRTEQGDSAMYLCASSLYTTENTGELFFGEGSRLTVL.

For the CDR3, the DNA is TGCAGCGTTGAAGACCCCTCGGAGGGGGAGACCCAGTACTTC. It is translated as CSVEDPSEGETQYF. This rearrangement joins TRBV29-1 to TRBJ2-5; D possibly corresponds to TRBD2 (6 bases). CDR3 length: 14 residues. In germline, CDR1 is SQVTM, CDR2 ANQGSEA. Trimming shortened V by 0 bases and J by 5 bases, and 13 bases separated the two germline ends.

This clonotype was seen a few times. This chain joins TRBV4-2 and TRBJ2-6; 7 nucleotides line up with TRBD1. J gave up 4 bases and V 1 base, and 4 bases lay outside the gene matches. The V gene's germline CDR1 is LGHNA and CDR2 YNFKEQ. The CDR3 covers 16 residues. Here the CDR3 DNA reads TGTGCCAGCAGCCAAGTGAGGGGGCCGGGGGCCAACGTCCTGACTTTC. Its protein product is CASSQVRGPGANVLTF.

CDR3 sequence reads: CASAAGTSGRQETQYF. CDR3 nucleotide sequence: TGCGCCAGTGCGGCCGGGACTAGCGGGCGTCAAGAGACCCAGTACTTC. The chain joins TRBV5-1 to TRBJ2-5, with TRBD2 matching over 12 bases. The V segment lost 8 bases and the J segment 2 bases; nucleotides outside the gene matches: 10. This CDR3 comprises 16 residues. The germline CDR1 and CDR2 sequences are SGHRS and YFSETQ.

This clonotype was detected a few times. V and J are TRBV18 and TRBJ2-5, with 12 bases matching TRBD2. CDR1 is KGHSH and CDR2 is LQKENI in the germline V gene. The CDR3 covers 14 residues. The V gene end was trimmed by 8 bases and the J gene end by 3 bases; junction bases not matched to a gene: 4. CDR3 DNA: TGTGCCAGCACGGGACTAGCGGGCGAAGAGACCCAGTACTTC. It specifies CASTGLAGEETQYF.

The chain uses TRBV4-2 and TRBJ2-5, with 10 positions matching TRBD2. This CDR3 is 14 amino acids long. CDR1 is LGHNA and CDR2 is YNFKEQ in the germline V gene. Trimming at V came to 6 bases and at J to 4 bases, leaving 5 bases not matched to a gene. The CDR3 region is CASSKAGGPETQYF. CDR3 sequence (DNA): TGTGCCAGCAGTAAAGCGGGGGGGCCAGAGACCCAGTACTTC.

This clonotype came up a few times. CDR3 DNA sequence: TGTGCCAGCAGCTTTTATTCAGGCACAGATACGCAGTATTTT. This encodes CASSFYSGTDTQYF. V and J are TRBV13 and TRBJ2-3, with D unresolved. Deletions cut 3 bases from V and 1 base from J, with 8 bases between. Germline V CDR1 and CDR2: PRHDT, FYEKMQ (reference sequence). The CDR3 runs 14 residues.